These 9 T cell receptor beta chains share one sample of origin, sequenced in a study of breast tumors, draining lymph nodes, adjacent tissues. TCRdb re-called the multiplex PCR reads through MiXCR, storing one row per CDR3 protein. The sample consists of roughly 70,000 distinct CDR3 sequences, less than 45% of them appearing once. What was sequenced was breast tumor tissue. The receptor source for this set is a female donor with breast cancer. Some clones in this sample may be carry-over from other donors' samples.

This chain connects TRBV12-3 or TRBV12-4 to TRBJ2-2; D may be TRBD1 (6 bases). The CDR3 has 16 residues. The V gene lost 7 bases and the J gene lost 0 bases, with 15 bases spanning the gap. CDR3 DNA: TGTGCCAGCATCCTAACAGGGTACGCGAACACCGGGGAGCTGTTTTTT. Translated: CASILTGYANTGELFF.

The chain employs TRBV7-8 and TRBJ2-5; D tentatively fits TRBD1 or TRBD2 (5 bases each). The V end lost 0 bases, the J end lost 4 bases, and 9 bases lay between the germline ends. In germline, CDR1 is SGHVS, CDR2 FQNEAQ. CDR3 length: 14 amino acids. CDR3 protein: CASSLAGVLETQYF. The CDR3 DNA follows: TGTGCCAGCAGCTTAGCGGGGGTGCTAGAGACCCAGTACTTC.

This clonotype was observed a single time. A read error is likely, as this CDR3 ends without the conserved phenylalanine or tryptophan. In nucleotides, the CDR3 is TGTGCCAGCAGCCGGAGTGGTAATTCGCCCCTCCACTCT. Its protein is CASSRSGNSPLHS. V usage is TRBV7-6 and J usage is TRBJ1-6; D is ambiguous. The CDR3 consists of 13 residues. The germline V gene encodes CDR1 SGHVS and CDR2 FNYEAQ.

This clonotype was observed a single time. The chain joins TRBV19 to TRBJ2-1, with 7 bases identical to TRBD2. V gave up 5 bases and J gave up 2 bases; unmatched junction bases: 6. The CDR3 length is 15 residues. The germline CDR1 and CDR2 sequences are LNHDA and SQIVND (reference sequence). Here the CDR3 reads CASSSSGTPYNEQFF. The CDR3 DNA follows: TGTGCCAGTAGTTCCAGCGGGACCCCCTACAATGAGCAGTTCTTC.

There are many counts of this clonotype. V is TRBV11-3 and J is TRBJ2-3; TRBD2 matches 12 bases. With 1 base clipped from V and 5 bases from J, the junction kept 7 bases outside the gene matches. CDR1 is SGHNT and CDR2 is YENEEA in the germline V gene. The CDR3 is 17 residues long. CDR3 nucleotides: TGTGCCAGCAGCTTAGGTCTAGCGGGGGGGCCTGGAGATACGCAGTATTTT. Protein: CASSLGLAGGPGDTQYF.

This clonotype was counted a few times. The chain couples TRBV3-1 to TRBJ2-1; TRBD2 matches 8 bases. CDR1 is LGHDT and CDR2 is YNNKEL in the germline V gene (reference sequence). V was pared by 3 bases and J by 3 bases, with 7 bases of the junction left unmatched. The CDR3 length is 16 residues. The CDR3 DNA reads TGTGCCAGCAGCCATTTTTGGCGGGGGGACTACAATGAGCAGTTCTTC. This gives the protein CASSHFWRGDYNEQFF.

This clonotype occurred once. The DNA of the CDR3 is TGTGCCAGCAGTCCGGGACTAGCGGGAGCAATAAGAGCCAAAAACATTCAGTACTTC. As protein: CASSPGLAGAIRAKNIQYF. The gene calls are TRBV28 and TRBJ2-4; 14 bases map to TRBD2. The CDR3 sequence is 19 residues long. Germline V CDR1 and CDR2: MDHEN, SYDVKM. V dropped 5 bases and J dropped 0; count of bases not matched to a gene: 9.

This clonotype has ten or more counts. The CDR3 region has the DNA TGTGCCAGCAGTTCCCGCCGGGCGGGCTACGAGCAGTACTTC. It yields the protein CASSSRRAGYEQYF. The rearrangement links TRBV13 to TRBJ2-7; TRBD2 is a possible D gene (5 bases). Germline CDR1 reads PRHDT; CDR2 reads FYEKMQ (reference sequence). V lost 6 bases, J lost 3 bases, and 15 bases lay in between. This CDR3 has 14 amino acids. Together with reference TRBV13 and TRBJ2-7, the CDR3 gives the full variable domain: AAGVIQSPRHLIKEKRETATLKCYPIPRHDTVYWYQQGPGQDPQFLISFYEKMQSDKGSIPDRFSAQQFSDYHSELNMSSLELGDSALYFCASSSRRAGYEQYFGPGTRLTVT.

This clonotype was recorded at least ten times. This sequence joins TRBV20-1 and TRBJ2-2; 7 bases map to TRBD1. The germline V gene has CDR1 DFQATT and CDR2 SNEGSKA (reference sequence). With V trimmed by 4 bases and J by 9 bases, 11 bases remained unmatched. This CDR3 has 14 residues. The CDR3 DNA follows: TGCAGTGCTACAGGGACAGCAGGCCGCAGGGAGCTGTTTTTT. The encoded protein is CSATGTAGRRELFF.